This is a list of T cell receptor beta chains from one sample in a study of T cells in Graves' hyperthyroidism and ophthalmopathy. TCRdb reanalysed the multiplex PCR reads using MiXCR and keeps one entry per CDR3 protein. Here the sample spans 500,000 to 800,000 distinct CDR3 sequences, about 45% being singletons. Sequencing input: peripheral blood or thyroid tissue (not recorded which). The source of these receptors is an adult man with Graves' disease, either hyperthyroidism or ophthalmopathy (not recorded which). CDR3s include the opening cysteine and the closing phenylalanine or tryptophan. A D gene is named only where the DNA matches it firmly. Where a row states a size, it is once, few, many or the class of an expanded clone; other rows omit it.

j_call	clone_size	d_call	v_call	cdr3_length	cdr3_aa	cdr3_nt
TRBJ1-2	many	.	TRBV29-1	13	CSGGRATTEGYTF	TGCAGCGGTGGGCGGGCAACAACGGAAGGCTACACCTTC
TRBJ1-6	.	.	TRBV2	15	CASSPRAPIGSPLHF	TGTGCCAGCAGTCCTCGGGCCCCAATAGGTTCACCCCTCCACTTT
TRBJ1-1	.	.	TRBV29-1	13	CSVAGVRYTEAFF	TGCAGCGTTGCAGGGGTGAGGTACACTGAAGCTTTCTTT
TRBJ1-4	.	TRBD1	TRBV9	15	CASSSGQKSNEKLFF	TGTGCCAGCAGCTCGGGACAGAAAAGTAATGAAAAACTGTTTTTT
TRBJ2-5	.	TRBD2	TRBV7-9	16	CASSGTSGGQQETQYF	TGTGCCAGCAGCGGGACTAGCGGGGGTCAACAAGAGACCCAGTACTTC
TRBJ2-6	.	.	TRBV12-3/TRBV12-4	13	CASSADGANVLTF	TGTGCCAGCAGTGCGGACGGGGCCAACGTCCTGACTTTC
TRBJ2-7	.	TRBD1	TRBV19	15	CASTPDRGSSYEQYF	TGTGCCAGTACTCCGGACAGGGGGAGCTCCTACGAGCAGTACTTC
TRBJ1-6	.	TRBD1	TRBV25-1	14	CASSLGTGFSPLHF	TGTGCCAGCAGCCTCGGGACAGGGTTTTCACCCCTCCACTTT
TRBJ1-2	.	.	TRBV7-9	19	CASSLGQHVTDATNYGYTF	TGTGCCAGCAGCTTAGGACAGCATGTGACCGATGCTACTAACTATGGCTACACCTTC
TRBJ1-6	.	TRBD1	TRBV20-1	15	CSARTGGSGNSPLHF	TGCAGTGCTAGGACAGGGGGATCCGGTAATTCACCCCTCCACTTT
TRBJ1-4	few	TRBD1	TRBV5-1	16	CASSLEAGQNNEKLFF	TGCGCCAGCAGCTTGGAAGCGGGACAGAATAATGAAAAACTGTTTTTT
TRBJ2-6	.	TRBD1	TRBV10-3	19	CASTLSTGGFNSGANVLTF	TGTGCCAGCACCCTCTCCACAGGGGGCTTCAACTCTGGGGCCAACGTCCTGACTTTC
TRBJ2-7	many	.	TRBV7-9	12	CASSHSLYEQYF	TGTGCCAGCAGTCATTCGCTATACGAGCAGTACTTC
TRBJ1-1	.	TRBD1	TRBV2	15	CASRARQGQNTEAFF	TGTGCCAGCAGAGCCAGACAGGGCCAGAACACTGAAGCTTTCTTT
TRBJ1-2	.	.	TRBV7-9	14	CASSRWWGDYGYTF	TGTGCCAGCAGCCGGTGGTGGGGTGACTATGGCTACACCTTC
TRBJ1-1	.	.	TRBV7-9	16	CASSTFRGRGVAEAFF	TGTGCCAGCAGCACCTTTAGGGGCAGGGGCGTGGCTGAAGCTTTCTTT
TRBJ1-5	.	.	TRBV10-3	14	CAISPRVRYQPQHF	TGTGCCATCAGCCCGCGGGTAAGGTATCAGCCCCAGCATTTT
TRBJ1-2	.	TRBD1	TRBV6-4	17	CASSDRDRGGSVPCYTF	TGTGCCAGCAGTGACCGGGACAGGGGCGGGTCCGTCCCGTGCTACACCTTC
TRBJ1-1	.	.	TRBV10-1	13	CAGSPGTNTEAFF	TGCGCCGGATCCCCCGGGACCAACACTGAAGCTTTCTTT
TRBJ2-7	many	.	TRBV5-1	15	CASSSGTASWYEQYF	TGCGCCAGCAGCTCCGGGACCGCGTCCTGGTACGAGCAGTACTTC
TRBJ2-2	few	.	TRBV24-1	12	CATRGAPGELFF	TGTGCCACAAGGGGGGCCCCCGGGGAGCTGTTTTTT
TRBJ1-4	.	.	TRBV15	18	CATSSVGVRDVTNEKLFF	TGTGCCACCAGCAGCGTTGGGGTACGGGACGTAACTAATGAAAAACTGTTTTTT